This T cell receptor (beta chain) originates from a study of cytomegalovirus exposure and HLA in healthy donors. The PCR employed 60 Vbeta primers together with 13 Jbeta primers. Here immunoSEQ multiplex PCR was the method, and the copy in TCRdb shows in-frame clones only, minus some. The table has about 130,000 clones, around 80% seen once; the top ten hold about 1.7%. Healthy bone marrow donors made up the cohort. Sampled while nominally healthy, donors likely had unrecorded immune exposures. The germline CDR1 and CDR2 sequences are SGDLS and YYNGEE. The CDR3 is 14 residues long. Trimming shortened V by 0 bases and J by 5 bases, and 11 bases separated the two germline ends.

V is TRBV9 and J is TRBJ2-5; weak D call: TRBD2 (6 bases). The sequenced sample was PBMCs. The TCR originated in a woman between 35 and 50 years old in good health and CMV-seronegative. The DNA of the CDR3 is TGTGCCAGCAGCGTAGTGGAGGGGCGGGAGACCCAGTACTTC. Encoded protein: CASSVVEGRETQYF.